This T cell receptor (beta chain) appears in the sequencing data of a study of blood T cell repertoires in COVID-19. Overall study context: Sites across the United States, Italy and Spain contributed samples from acute and convalescent COVID-19.

The table came from immunoSEQ multiplex PCR; TCRdb's copy has only in-frame clones and leaves some out. The data contain over 60,000 clones, about 90% of them singletons. Germline V gene sequence: CDR1 LNHDA, CDR2 SQIVND (reference sequence). With 3 bases removed from V and 5 bases from J, the gap between germline ends came to 17 bases. The CDR3 has 16 amino acids. The rearrangement uses TRBV19 and TRBJ2-1; D unclear. Material for sequencing was peripheral blood. The TCR originated in a man in his fifties or sixties with COVID-19, enrolled during active disease. CDR3 in DNA: TGTGCCAGTAGTATTGTCGGCGGTATAGACCACAATGAGCAGTTCTTC. Translation gives CASSIVGGIDHNEQFF.